Each of the 20 T cell receptor beta chains below was sequenced from the same sample in a study of CXCR3-negative and CXCR3-positive naive CD8 T cells. Broader study findings: CXCR3-positive naive cells carried more hydrophobic TRB CDR3s than CXCR3-negative ones.

Libraries were UMI-labeled 5' RACE TRB cDNA. TCRdb processed the 5' RACE reads again and assigns one entry to each CDR3 protein, with no DNA. The repertoire shows about 150,000 distinct CDR3 sequences; the top ten hold about 0.27%. No antigen has been identified for these receptors. The sample comprised naive CXCR3+ CD8+ T cells from blood. The subset is: CD45RO-CCR7+CD27+CD95- naive CD8+ T cells expressing CXCR3 (TNR3+). These receptors were collected from a human donor in good health. Some clones in this sample may be carry-over from other donors' samples.

The chain links TRBV29-1 to TRBJ2-7; with no DNA, the TCRdb D assignment of TRBD2 cannot be verified. Germline V CDR1 and CDR2: SQVTM, ANQGSEA. This CDR3 is 15 amino acids long. CDR3: CSVETGTSGSYEQYF.

This chain links TRBV20-1 with TRBJ2-1. CDR3 length: 11 amino acids. The germline CDR1 and CDR2 sequences are DFQATT and SNEGSKA (reference sequence). The CDR3 loop reads CSAPIQDEQFF.

This chain links TRBV28 with TRBJ2-4; TCRdb returns TRBD2, unconfirmable since there is no DNA. Germline-derived CDR1 and CDR2 are MDHEN and SYDVKM. This CDR3 has 17 amino acids. This CDR3 reads CASSPSSGLAAKNIQYF.

V and J are TRBV6-6 and TRBJ1-2. The length of the CDR3 is 14 residues. Germline V lookup: CDR1 MNHNY, CDR2 SVGAGI (reference sequence). CDR3: CASSYSGEIDGYTF.

The chain employs TRBV20-1 and TRBJ2-4; no DNA is available, so the TRBD1 call from TCRdb remains unchecked. CDR3 length equals 13 residues. Germline-derived CDR1 and CDR2 are DFQATT and SNEGSKA (reference sequence). This CDR3 is CSALRDAKNIQYF.

V gene TRBV12-3 or TRBV12-4 combines with J gene TRBJ1-1. The CDR3 contains 15 residues. CDR3 amino acids: CASTPPGFMNTEAFF.

The chain links TRBV5-1 to TRBJ2-5; there is no DNA to check the TCRdb D call of TRBD2. This CDR3 is built from 20 residues. Germline-derived CDR1 and CDR2 are SGHRS and YFSETQ. This CDR3 reads CASSLPVGTSGAQIEETQYF. Full variable domain (missing parts from reference TRBV5-1 and TRBJ2-5): KAGVTQTPRYLIKTRGQQVTLSCSPISGHRSVSWYQQTPGQGLQFLFEYFSETQRNKGNFPGRFSGRQFSNSRSEMNVSTLELGDSALYLCASSLPVGTSGAQIEETQYFGPGTRLLVL.

The V and J genes are TRBV7-2 and TRBJ1-6; the D call from TCRdb, TRBD1, cannot be confirmed without DNA. The CDR3 length is 18 residues. CDR1 is SGHTA, CDR2 FQGNSA, per germline. CDR3 residues: CASSPYGPARQGYSPLHF. Combining the CDR3 with reference TRBV7-2 and TRBJ1-6 gives the whole variable domain GAGVSQSPSNKVTEKGKDVELRCDPISGHTALYWYRQSLGQGLEFLIYFQGNSAPDKSGLPSDRFSAERTGGSVSTLTIQRTQQEDSAVYLCASSPYGPARQGYSPLHFGNGTRLTVT.

The chain couples TRBV12-3 or TRBV12-4 to TRBJ1-6; TCRdb indicates TRBD1, and absent DNA this call remains unverified. The CDR3 extends over 14 amino acids. The CDR3 is CASSYRAYNSPLHF.

V and J are TRBV7-9 and TRBJ1-2. The CDR3 extends over 14 amino acids. CDR1 SEHNR and CDR2 FQNEAQ come from the germline V gene (reference sequence). This CDR3 reads CASSPRIGSYGYTF. The complete variable domain, with remaining parts taken from reference TRBV7-9 and TRBJ1-2, reads DTGVSQNPRHKITKRGQNVTFRCDPISEHNRLYWYRQTLGQGPEFLTYFQNEAQLEKSRLLSDRFSAERPKGSFSTLEIQRTEQGDSAMYLCASSPRIGSYGYTFGSGTRLTVV.

This chain joins TRBV12-3 or TRBV12-4 and TRBJ2-7; TCRdb selects TRBD2, and the lack of DNA leaves this call unchecked. CDR3 length: 14 residues. Here the CDR3 reads CASSSDYGYYEQYF.

This chain links TRBV12-3 or TRBV12-4 with TRBJ2-3; TCRdb lists TRBD2, though no DNA is available to test this call. There are 18 residues in the CDR3. This CDR3 reads CASSSWTSGGEITDTQYF.

This sequence joins TRBV28 and TRBJ2-7; absent DNA, TCRdb's TRBD2 call cannot be checked. The CDR3 is made up of 16 amino acids. Germline V gene data show CDR1 as MDHEN and CDR2 as SYDVKM. Here the CDR3 reads CASSFRGTPSSYEQYF. The full variable domain, its missing parts supplied by reference TRBV28 and TRBJ2-7, is DVKVTQSSRYLVKRTGEKVFLECVQDMDHENMFWYRQDPGLGLRLIYFSYDVKMKEKGDIPEGYSVSREKKERFSLILESASTNQTSMYLCASSFRGTPSSYEQYFGPGTRLTVT.

This chain uses TRBV7-9 with TRBJ2-5. CDR1 is SEHNR, CDR2 FQNEAQ, per germline (reference sequence). This CDR3 spans 12 amino acids. CDR3 region: CASSLADAAQYF. Variable domain in full (rest from reference TRBV7-9 and TRBJ2-5): DTGVSQNPRHKITKRGQNVTFRCDPISEHNRLYWYRQTLGQGPEFLTYFQNEAQLEKSRLLSDRFSAERPKGSFSTLEIQRTEQGDSAMYLCASSLADAAQYFGPGTRLLVL.

J is TRBJ2-1 and V is TRBV20-1; no DNA is available, so the TRBD2 call from TCRdb remains unchecked. There are 15 residues in the CDR3. Germline CDR1 is DFQATT and CDR2 is SNEGSKA (reference sequence). The CDR3 is CSARSVEGYHNEQFF.

The chain employs TRBV7-8 and TRBJ2-7. The CDR3 totals 14 residues. CDR1 and CDR2 from the germline V gene are SGHVS and FQNEAQ. The CDR3 loop reads CASSLATTVYEQYF.

This chain connects TRBV4-1 to TRBJ2-7. CDR3 length: 13 residues. CDR1 is MGHRA, CDR2 YSYEKL, per germline. The chain's CDR3 is CASSQSHSYEQYF.

This chain links TRBV6-1 with TRBJ2-1. CDR1 MNHNS and CDR2 SASEGT come from the germline V gene. This CDR3 region has 12 residues. CDR3 sequence: CASSEELNEQFF.

This sequence joins TRBV29-1 and TRBJ2-7; lacking DNA, the TRBD1 call made by TCRdb goes unchecked. The CDR3 length is 14 residues. The V gene's germline CDR1 is SQVTM and CDR2 ANQGSEA. The chain's CDR3 is CSVVLWTDSYEQYF.

The chain uses TRBV3-1 and TRBJ2-5; TCRdb calls TRBD2, which cannot be checked without DNA. There are 14 residues in the CDR3. Germline V CDR1 and CDR2: LGHDT, YNNKEL (reference sequence). The CDR3 region is CASSQVAGQETQYF.